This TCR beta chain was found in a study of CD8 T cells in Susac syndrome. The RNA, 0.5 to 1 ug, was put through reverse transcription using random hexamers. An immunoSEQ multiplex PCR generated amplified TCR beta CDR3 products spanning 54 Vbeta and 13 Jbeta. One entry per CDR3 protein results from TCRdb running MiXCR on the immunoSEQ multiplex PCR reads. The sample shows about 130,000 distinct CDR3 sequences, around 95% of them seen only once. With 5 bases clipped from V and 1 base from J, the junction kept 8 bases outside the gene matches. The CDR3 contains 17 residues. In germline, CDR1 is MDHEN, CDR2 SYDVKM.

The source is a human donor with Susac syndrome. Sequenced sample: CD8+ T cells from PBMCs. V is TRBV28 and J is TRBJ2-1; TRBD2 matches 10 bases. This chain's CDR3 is CASSGSSGRRSYNEQFF. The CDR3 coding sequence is TGTGCCAGCAGTGGAAGTAGCGGGAGGAGGTCCTACAATGAGCAGTTCTTC.